The 2 T cell receptor beta chains below all came from one sample that was sequenced in a study of CD8+ T cells in alopecia areata. As the sequencing template, cDNA was produced by extracting RNA and reverse transcribing it. Clones were sequenced by immunoSEQ multiplex PCR, and TCRdb holds only the in-frame ones, with some missing. The sample holds 90,000 or so clones, roughly 46% seen once. Treatment: oral pan-JAK inhibitor, 5-10 mg twice daily. The specimen was CD8+ T cells sorted from blood, collected at week 24, from a patient treated with tofacitinib. These receptors all stem from a human donor with alopecia areata.

The rearrangement joins TRBV7-8 to TRBJ2-3; D might be TRBD2 (6 bases). The germline V gene encodes CDR1 SGHVS and CDR2 FQNEAQ. The CDR3 is made up of 16 amino acids. V dropped 5 bases and J dropped 3 bases, with 18 bases sitting between them. The CDR3 is CASSPGGPAVTDTQYF. In DNA form, the CDR3 reads TGTGCCAGCAGCCCTGGAGGGCCCGCCGTAACAGATACGCAGTATTTT.

The chain has TRBV7-2 and TRBJ1-5; D is ambiguous. The germline CDR1 and CDR2 sequences are SGHTA and FQGNSA. The germline V and J ends were trimmed by 5 bases and 1 base, with 12 bases remaining between them. The CDR3 totals 15 residues. The CDR3 here is CASSLSVLSNQPQHF. The CDR3 DNA follows: TGTGCCAGCAGCCTATCCGTTCTGAGCAATCAGCCCCAGCATTTT. The full variable domain, in which reference TRBV7-2 and TRBJ1-5 provide the parts outside the CDR3, is GAGVSQSPSNKVTEKGKDVELRCDPISGHTALYWYRQSLGQGLEFLIYFQGNSAPDKSGLPSDRFSAERTGGSVSTLTIQRTQQEDSAVYLCASSLSVLSNQPQHFGDGTRLSIL.